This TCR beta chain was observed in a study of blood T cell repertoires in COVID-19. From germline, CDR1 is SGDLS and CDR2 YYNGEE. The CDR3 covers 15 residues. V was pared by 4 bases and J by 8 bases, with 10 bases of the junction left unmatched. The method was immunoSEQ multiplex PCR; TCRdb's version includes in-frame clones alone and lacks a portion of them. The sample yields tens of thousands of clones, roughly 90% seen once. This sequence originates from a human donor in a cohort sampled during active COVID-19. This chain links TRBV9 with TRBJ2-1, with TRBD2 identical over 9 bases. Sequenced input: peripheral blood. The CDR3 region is CASSQIAGVFDEQFF. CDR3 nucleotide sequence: TGTGCCAGCAGCCAGATAGCGGGGGTGTTCGATGAGCAGTTCTTC.